Described below is a single T cell receptor beta chain sequence and its context. Its antigen is currently unknown. This sample was included in a study of CD8+ T cells in alopecia areata. Study at large: The study gave tofacitinib for 6 to 18 months, then 6 months off drug. Overall study findings and caveats: During tofacitinib treatment, many expanded lesional clones remained in scalp and blood.

Treatment described: oral pan-JAK inhibitor, 5-10 mg twice daily. Lesional scalp punch biopsies and peripheral blood were collected from alopecia areata patients. RNA, once extracted, was reverse transcribed into cDNA for use as the sequencing template. Only in-frame clones appear in the TCRdb table, and some are missing; sequencing was by immunoSEQ multiplex PCR. This table has 3,500 to 4,500 clones, 63% appearing once. V gave up 4 bases and J gave up 2 bases, with 14 bases separating them. Per germline, CDR1 SGHDN and CDR2 FVKESK. The CDR3 runs to 16 residues. This sequence originates from a human donor with alopecia areata. The V gene is TRBV14, the J gene TRBJ2-2, with D perhaps being TRBD1 or TRBD2 (6 bases each). The sample here was skin, taken at week 4, from a patient treated with tofacitinib. The chain's CDR3 is CASSPNGGANTGELFF. CDR3 in DNA: TGTGCCAGCAGCCCGAACGGGGGCGCTAACACCGGGGAGCTGTTTTTT. Filled out from reference TRBV14 and TRBJ2-2, the complete variable domain reads EAGVTQFPSHSVIEKGQTVTLRCDPISGHDNLYWYRRVMGKEIKFLLHFVKESKQDESGMPNNRFLAERTGGTYSTLKVQPAELEDSGVYFCASSPNGGANTGELFFGEGSRLTVL.